The rows below give T cell receptor beta chains drawn from one sample of a study of T cells after posttransplantation cyclophosphamide. Here immunoSEQ multiplex PCR was the method, and the copy in TCRdb shows in-frame clones only, minus some. The sample has tens of thousands of clones, none seen only once. The sequenced sample was PBMCs. These receptors were taken from a man aged 50 to 60 in good health, CMV-negative, and a related stem cell transplant donor. CDR3s include the opening cysteine and the closing phenylalanine or tryptophan. The D gene is left open where the match is weak.

V	D	CDR3
TRBV25-1	-	CASSTRQRTDTQYF
TRBV18	-	CASSPEGTQETQYF
TRBV9	-	CASSEGILSYEQYF
TRBV19	-	CASSTSGLREEKLFF
TRBV19	-	CASRRIGQSINYGYTF
TRBV6-1	-	CASKVEDGGPETQYF
TRBV25-1	-	CASSDPGSRNEKLFF
TRBV7-9	TRBD2	CASSSWVASGRAENIQYF
TRBV11-2	TRBD1	CASSQEWGQGYEQYF
TRBV7-2	TRBD1	CASSYTGTGGGNEQFF
TRBV5-1	-	CASSLVSGADTEAFF